This entry lists 12 T cell receptor beta chains sequenced from one sample in a study of PD-L1 blockade in urothelial cancer (dated by TCRdb to 2017 to 2019). The method behind the library was the immunoSEQ multiplex PCR assay. TCRdb obtained this table from immuneACCESS and retained in-frame rearrangements with V and J assigned. These tables miss some clones; where compared with another copy, unresolved V genes account for less than half of the shortfall, and the remainder is unexplained. Counted in this sample were about 74,000 clones; 90% of them appeared once. The ten largest account for more than 3.5% of the sample. The meaning of the sample's time point label: pretreatment peripheral blood. This sample comprised PBMCs, obtained around atezolizumab (anti-PD-L1) treatment. The receptors were gathered from a man between 65 and 80 years old with urothelial cancer.

The chain employs TRBV5-4 and TRBJ2-1; 12 bases line up with TRBD2. Germline values: CDR1 SGHNT, CDR2 YYREEE (reference sequence). V shed 6 bases, J shed 5 bases, and the junction held 6 bases outside the gene matches. The CDR3 length is 15 residues. The CDR3 is CASISWTSGNNEQFF. CDR3 sequence (DNA): TGTGCCAGCATCAGTTGGACTAGCGGGAACAATGAGCAGTTCTTC. The complete variable domain, with remaining parts taken from reference TRBV5-4 and TRBJ2-1, reads ETGVTQSPTHLIKTRGQQVTLRCSSQSGHNTVSWYQQALGQGPQFIFQYYREEENGRGNFPPRFSGLQFPNYSSELNVNALELDDSALYLCASISWTSGNNEQFFGPGTRLTVL.

DNA of the CDR3: TGTGCCAGCAGTTTAATCCCTTACGGTTACGAGCAGTACTTC. The encoded protein is CASSLIPYGYEQYF. The chain is built from TRBV27 and TRBJ2-7; D ambiguous. V was shortened by 2 bases and J by 4 bases, with 12 bases between the two germline ends. Germline V gene lookup returns CDR1 MNHEY and CDR2 SMNVEV (reference sequence). This CDR3 contains 14 residues.

The chain is built from TRBV7-2 and TRBJ1-1; 9 bases line up with TRBD1. V shed 3 bases and J 5 bases; nucleotides not matched to a gene: 4. Per the germline V gene, CDR1 is SGHTA and CDR2 is FQGNSA. The CDR3 spans 14 residues. The CDR3 region has the DNA TGTGCCAGCAGCTTGGCGACAGGGGGGACTGAAGCTTTCTTT. Amino acid sequence: CASSLATGGTEAFF.

The CDR3 nucleotides are TGTGCCACCAGCGTCCGAATACTAGCGGGAGGGCCAGGGGAGACCCAGTACTTC. Protein product: CATSVRILAGGPGETQYF. The chain uses TRBV15 and TRBJ2-5; 13 nucleotides agree with TRBD2. The J segment lost 5 bases and the V segment lost 5 bases, leaving 14 bases of the junction unmatched. CDR3 length: 18 amino acids. Looked up from germline, CDR1 is LNHNV and CDR2 is YYDKDF (reference sequence).

The DNA for the CDR3 is TGTGCCAGCAGCCCGGGAGTGATCGCAGATACGCAGTATTTT. Its translation: CASSPGVIADTQYF. The chain employs TRBV13 and TRBJ2-3, with D possibly being TRBD2 (6 bases). There are 14 residues in the CDR3. Germline-derived CDR1 and CDR2 are PRHDT and FYEKMQ (reference sequence). Trimming cost V 5 bases and J 4 bases, with 13 bases left between them.

The chain uses TRBV5-1 and TRBJ2-3; 9 bases are shared with TRBD2. The V segment lost 2 bases and the J segment 11 bases; nucleotides outside the gene matches: 3. Looked up from germline, CDR1 is SGHRS and CDR2 is YFSETQ. This CDR3 contains 12 residues. The CDR3 sequence: CASSLEAGGQYF. In DNA form, the CDR3 reads TGCGCCAGCAGCTTAGAAGCGGGAGGGCAGTATTTT.

In its sample, this clone was seen once. V is TRBV7-9 and J is TRBJ2-3, with TRBD1 matching 9 bases. Trimming took 10 bases from V and 0 from J; bases not matched to a gene: 2. Germline lookup yields CDR1 SEHNR and CDR2 FQNEAQ (reference sequence). This CDR3 is 13 amino acids long. The DNA for the CDR3 is TGTGCCATTGGGACAGGGAGCACAGATACGCAGTATTTT. Amino acid sequence: CAIGTGSTDTQYF.

The chain carries TRBV7-9 and TRBJ2-5, with D possibly TRBD2 on 5 matching bases. Trimming removed 5 bases from V and 8 bases from J, with 21 bases in between. The CDR3 is 15 residues long. The V gene's germline CDR1 is SEHNR and CDR2 FQNEAQ (reference sequence). The CDR3 loop reads CASSLVAGPGFTQYF. DNA of the CDR3: TGTGCCAGCAGCCTAGTGGCGGGCCCAGGTTTTACCCAGTACTTC.

The chain recombines TRBV6-1 with TRBJ2-7; the D gene is possibly TRBD2 (6 bases). Trimming took 8 bases from V and 4 from J, leaving 12 bases between them. Per the germline V gene, CDR1 is MNHNS and CDR2 is SASEGT. This CDR3 is 12 amino acids long. The DNA for the CDR3 is TGTGCCAGCGTGGGGGGTCCATACGAGCAGTACTTC. It encodes CASVGGPYEQYF.

CDR3 bases: TGTGCCATCCAAGGAGGGCCGGGTACCGGGGAGCTGTTTTTT. This codes for CAIQGGPGTGELFF. The chain is built from TRBV19 and TRBJ2-2; the D gene is possibly TRBD2 (6 bases). V lost 10 bases and J lost 5, with 17 bases in between. Germline V gene data show CDR1 as LNHDA and CDR2 as SQIVND (reference sequence). This CDR3 has 14 amino acids. Drawing the rest from reference TRBV19 and TRBJ2-2, the complete variable domain is DGGITQSPKYLFRKEGQNVTLSCEQNLNHDAMYWYRQDPGQGLRLIYYSQIVNDFQKGDIAEGYSVSREKKESFPLTVTSAQKNPTAFYLCAIQGGPGTGELFFGEGSRLTVL.

This clone has only one observation. The V call is TRBV7-6, the J call TRBJ2-3, with D tentatively TRBD2 (6 bases). V was clipped by 0 bases and J by 4 bases, with 8 bases between them. CDR1 SGHVS and CDR2 FNYEAQ come from the germline V gene. The CDR3 runs to 14 residues. CDR3 protein: CASSLAEGSDTQYF. CDR3 nucleotide sequence: TGTGCCAGCAGCTTAGCGGAGGGGTCAGATACGCAGTATTTT. The variable domain in full, completed from reference TRBV7-6 and TRBJ2-3, reads GAGVSQSPRYKVTKRGQDVALRCDPISGHVSLYWYRQALGQGPEFLTYFNYEAQQDKSGLPNDRFSAERPEGSISTLTIQRTEQRDSAMYRCASSLAEGSDTQYFGPGTRLTVL.

The chain couples TRBV11-2 to TRBJ2-7; tentative D call: TRBD2 (7 bases). V was cut by 3 bases and J by 4 bases, with 13 bases left in between. The CDR3 loop spans 14 amino acids. Germline V gene lookup returns CDR1 SGHAT and CDR2 FQNNGV. This chain's CDR3 is CASSFQGGGYEQYF. For the CDR3, the DNA is TGTGCCAGCAGCTTCCAAGGGGGGGGGTACGAGCAGTACTTC.